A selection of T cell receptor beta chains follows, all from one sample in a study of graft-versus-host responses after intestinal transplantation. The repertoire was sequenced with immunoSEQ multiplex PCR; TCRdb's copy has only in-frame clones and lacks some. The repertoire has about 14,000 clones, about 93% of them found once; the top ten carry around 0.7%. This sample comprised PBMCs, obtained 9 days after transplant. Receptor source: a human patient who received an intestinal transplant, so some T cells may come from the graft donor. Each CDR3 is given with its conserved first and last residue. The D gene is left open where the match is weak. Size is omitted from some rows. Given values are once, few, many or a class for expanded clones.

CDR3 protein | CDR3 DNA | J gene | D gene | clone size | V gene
CASSPSGTGLNEQYF | TGTGCCAGCAGTCCTTCCGGGACAGGGCTCAACGAGCAGTACTTC | TRBJ2-7 | TRBD1 | NA | TRBV27
CASSPEWQGAYGYTF | TGTGCCAGTAGTCCCGAATGGCAGGGGGCGTATGGCTACACCTTC | TRBJ1-2 | TRBD1 | NA | TRBV19
CSVVMIGTRRYEQYF | TGCAGCGTTGTTATGATCGGGACACGACGCTACGAGCAGTACTTC | TRBJ2-7 | NA | NA | TRBV29-1
CASSMGSTYEQYF | TGTGCCAGTAGTATGGGTAGCACCTACGAGCAGTACTTC | TRBJ2-7 | NA | NA | TRBV19
CASSDRPVGEQYF | TGTGCCAGTAGTGACAGACCGGTTGGCGAGCAGTACTTC | TRBJ2-7 | NA | NA | TRBV19
CASSHTSGPYNEQFF | TGTGCCAGCAGCCATACTAGCGGACCCTACAATGAGCAGTTCTTC | TRBJ2-1 | TRBD2 | NA | TRBV7-9
CASSVVGDNEQFF | TGTGCCAGCAGCGTAGTAGGGGACAATGAGCAGTTCTTC | TRBJ2-1 | NA | NA | TRBV9
CASSALAGGVNEQFF | TGTGCCAGCAGCGCCCTAGCGGGAGGGGTTAATGAGCAGTTCTTC | TRBJ2-1 | TRBD2 | NA | TRBV9
CASSLAYEQYF | TGTGCCAGCAGCCTAGCCTACGAGCAGTACTTC | TRBJ2-7 | NA | NA | TRBV11-2
CASSPQGGNEQYF | TGTGCCAGCAGTCCTCAGGGGGGGAACGAGCAGTACTTC | TRBJ2-7 | NA | NA | TRBV6-5
CASSLGARTGGADEQYF | TGTGCCAGCAGCTTAGGAGCCCGCACAGGGGGCGCGGACGAGCAGTACTTC | TRBJ2-7 | TRBD1 | NA | TRBV11-3
CASSSTGNSYNEQFF | TGTGCCAGCAGTTCGACAGGGAACTCCTACAATGAGCAGTTCTTC | TRBJ2-1 | TRBD1 | NA | TRBV6-5
CASRRGGTEAFF | TGTGCCAGCAGGAGGGGTGGCACTGAAGCTTTCTTT | TRBJ1-1 | NA | NA | TRBV6-5
CAWSGPRGRDYGYTF | TGTGCCTGGAGTGGTCCCCGGGGGCGCGACTATGGCTACACCTTC | TRBJ1-2 | NA | NA | TRBV30
CASSLEVGFSTEAFF | TGTGCCAGCAGCTTAGAGGTGGGATTCAGCACTGAAGCTTTCTTT | TRBJ1-1 | NA | NA | TRBV7-2
CASSPSDRAREQYF | TGTGCCAGCTCACCAAGCGACAGGGCTCGAGAGCAGTACTTC | TRBJ2-7 | TRBD1 | few | TRBV18
CASSSGTYEQYF | TGTGCCAGCAGTTCAGGTACCTACGAGCAGTACTTC | TRBJ2-7 | NA | NA | TRBV27
CASGLGDGSYEQYF | TGTGCTAGTGGTTTGGGAGACGGGTCCTACGAGCAGTACTTC | TRBJ2-7 | NA | NA | TRBV12-5
CASSEIHPGGSGEQYF | TGCGCCAGCAGTGAAATTCATCCAGGGGGCTCAGGAGAGCAGTACTTC | TRBJ2-7 | TRBD1 | once | TRBV10-2
CASSPDSVGEQYF | TGTGCCAGCAGTCCCGACAGTGTAGGGGAGCAGTACTTC | TRBJ2-7 | NA | NA | TRBV6-5
CASSLGDYEQYF | TGTGCCAGCAGCTTAGGAGATTACGAGCAGTACTTC | TRBJ2-7 | NA | NA | TRBV7-8
CASSQFTTRLSQETQYF | TGCGCCAGCTCCCAATTCACGACCAGACTATCTCAAGAGACCCAGTACTTC | TRBJ2-5 | NA | NA | TRBV5-1
CASSHGTKTYEQYF | TGTGCCAGCAGTCACGGGACTAAAACCTACGAGCAGTACTTC | TRBJ2-7 | TRBD2 | NA | TRBV5-4
CASSVSSGGLNQPQHF | TGTGCCAGCAGCGTATCATCAGGGGGCCTAAATCAGCCCCAGCATTTT | TRBJ1-5 | TRBD1 | NA | TRBV9
CASGVSLDRGRNQPQHF | TGTGCCAGCGGCGTCTCTCTCGACAGGGGGCGGAATCAGCCCCAGCATTTT | TRBJ1-5 | TRBD1 | NA | TRBV9
CASSIRSGNTIYF | TGTGCCAGTAGTATCCGGTCTGGAAACACCATATATTTT | TRBJ1-3 | NA | few | TRBV19
CASSSGTGRYTIYF | TGTGCCAGCAGTTCAGGGACAGGGAGGTACACCATATATTTT | TRBJ1-3 | TRBD1 | NA | TRBV6-6
CASSIAGEAFF | TGTGCCAGCAGTATTGCCGGTGAAGCTTTCTTT | TRBJ1-1 | NA | NA | TRBV28
CASRPGTTNEKLFF | TGTGCCAGCAGGCCAGGGACAACTAATGAAAAACTGTTTTTT | TRBJ1-4 | NA | NA | TRBV28
CATSRGRTDNQPQHF | TGTGCCACCAGCAGAGGTCGGACAGACAATCAGCCCCAGCATTTT | TRBJ1-5 | NA | NA | TRBV15
CAWALAGEDTQYF | TGTGCCTGGGCGTTGGCGGGAGAAGATACGCAGTATTTT | TRBJ2-3 | TRBD2 | NA | TRBV30
CASSHSQYGPAPYGYTF | TGTGCCAGCAGCCACAGCCAATACGGCCCGGCCCCCTATGGCTACACCTTC | TRBJ1-2 | NA | NA | TRBV14
CASSRGPNEQFF | TGTGCCAGCAGCCGGGGACCCAATGAGCAGTTCTTC | TRBJ2-1 | NA | NA | TRBV7-9
CASETGTGVGEQYF | TGTGCCAGTGAGACCGGGACAGGGGTCGGCGAGCAGTACTTC | TRBJ2-7 | TRBD1 | NA | TRBV19
CASSSGTDYGYTF | TGTGCCAGCAGCTCCGGGACGGACTATGGCTACACCTTC | TRBJ1-2 | NA | once | TRBV7-6
CASRLGAEWEQFF | TGTGCCAGCAGACTGGGAGCAGAATGGGAGCAGTTCTTC | TRBJ2-1 | NA | once | TRBV6-1
CASSQERLTDTQYF | TGTGCCAGCAGCCAAGAGAGGCTAACAGATACGCAGTATTTT | TRBJ2-3 | NA | NA | TRBV4-2
CASSYSRGGPYEQYF | TGTGCCAGCAGTTACTCGAGGGGTGGTCCCTACGAGCAGTACTTC | TRBJ2-7 | NA | NA | TRBV6-5
CASSTSRAGSWGEQFF | TGTGCCAGCAGCACTAGTCGGGCGGGGTCATGGGGTGAGCAGTTCTTC | TRBJ2-1 | NA | NA | TRBV14
CASSFAGGQTGELFF | TGTGCCAGTAGTTTTGCAGGGGGCCAAACCGGGGAGCTGTTTTTT | TRBJ2-2 | TRBD1 | once | TRBV19
CASSQNLDKTQYF | TGTGCCAGCAGCCAAAACCTCGACAAGACGCAGTATTTT | TRBJ2-3 | NA | NA | TRBV5-4
CASSLQAGYGYTF | TGTGCCAGCAGCTTACAGGCTGGCTATGGCTACACCTTC | TRBJ1-2 | NA | few | TRBV7-9
CANPSTGYEQYF | TGCGCCAACCCTTCGACTGGGTACGAGCAGTACTTC | TRBJ2-7 | NA | few | TRBV10-1
CASGLGQGSTDTQYF | TGTGCTAGTGGTTTGGGGCAGGGCAGCACAGATACGCAGTATTTT | TRBJ2-3 | NA | NA | TRBV12-5
CASSSTIGKQAFF | TGTGCCAGCAGTTCTACCATAGGGAAGCAGGCTTTCTTT | TRBJ1-1 | NA | NA | TRBV9
CASSLMQGVSPLHF | TGTGCCAGCAGCTTAATGCAGGGTGTTTCACCCCTCCACTTT | TRBJ1-6 | NA | NA | TRBV11-2
CASSLSWRERVYEQYF | TGTGCCAGCAGTTTATCGTGGCGGGAGAGGGTCTACGAGCAGTACTTC | TRBJ2-7 | TRBD2 | once | TRBV27
CASSFLLEQYF | TGTGCCAGCAGCTTTTTGCTCGAGCAGTACTTC | TRBJ2-7 | NA | NA | TRBV7-9